What follows describes a single T cell receptor (beta chain). Antigen specificity is unknown. V lost 3 bases and J lost 4, with 18 bases in between. This CDR3 has 16 residues. Germline values: CDR1 SGHTA, CDR2 FQGNSA. Using immunoSEQ multiplex PCR, the repertoire was profiled, and TCRdb retains in-frame clones only, with some absent. The sample lists some 40,000 clones; roughly 80% were seen once. The data belong to a study of OX40 agonist ivuxolimab in advanced cancers. Drawing of blood for sampling happened at baseline, at cycle 4 day 1, and at cycle 7 day 1. Whole-study results and caveats: Both blood CD4+ and CD8+ T cells showed clonal growth by week 6 at 0.1 to 3.0 mg/kg. Some nonresponders also had low normalized T-cell clonal expansion.

The receptor comes from an adult with an advanced solid tumor such as melanoma, head and neck, liver or kidney cancer. The rearrangement joins TRBV7-2 to TRBJ2-5, with D possibly being TRBD1 (6 bases). The specimen comprised CD4+ or CD8+ T cells sorted from blood, sampled in a trial of the OX40 agonist ivuxolimab. The CDR3 region is CASSFQLGGMRETQYF. CDR3 in DNA: TGTGCCAGCAGCTTCCAGTTAGGGGGAATGAGAGAGACCCAGTACTTC.